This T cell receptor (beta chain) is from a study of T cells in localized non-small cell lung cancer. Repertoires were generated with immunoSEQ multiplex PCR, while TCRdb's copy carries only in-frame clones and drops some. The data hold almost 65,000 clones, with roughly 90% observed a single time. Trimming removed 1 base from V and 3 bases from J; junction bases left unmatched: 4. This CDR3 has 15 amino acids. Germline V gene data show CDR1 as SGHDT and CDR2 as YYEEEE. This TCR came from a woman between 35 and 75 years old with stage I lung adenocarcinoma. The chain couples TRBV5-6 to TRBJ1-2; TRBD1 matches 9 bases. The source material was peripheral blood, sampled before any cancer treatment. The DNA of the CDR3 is TGTGCCAGCAGCTTGACAGGGGGCTCTTACTATGGCTACACCTTC. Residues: CASSLTGGSYYGYTF.